This TCR beta chain was sequenced during a study of tumor-infiltrating lymphocytes in primary liver carcinoma. Study as a whole: Resection treated the patients' primary liver carcinoma.

A primer matching the constant region was used to make TCR beta cDNA from approximately 0.45 ug of total RNA. Modified slightly, ARM-PCR produced TCR beta libraries over three nested multiplex PCR rounds. The first two PCR rounds used TRBV1-TRBV30 forward primers with a C-beta reverse primer, 10 cycles each. TCRdb analysed the multiplex PCR reads with MiXCR anew, one entry per CDR3 protein. The sample carries some 180,000 distinct CDR3 sequences, approximately 60% recorded once. This clonotype was detected a few times. Its target is unknown. Findings and limits, study-wide: Against blood, tumors held a significantly higher top-250-clone fraction (p = 0.039).

The blood RNA (from unsorted whole blood) was obtained, and germline DNA was also extracted. The germline V gene encodes CDR1 SQVTM and CDR2 ANQGSEA. The V segment lost 6 bases and the J segment 8 bases; nucleotides outside the gene matches: 4. The CDR3 totals 11 residues. This clonotype was sampled from a man aged 35 to 55 with primary liver carcinoma and hepatitis B virus infection. This chain links TRBV29-1 with TRBJ1-2; 9 nucleotides align to TRBD1. Specimen: peripheral blood. The CDR3 sequence: CSVGDREGYTF. CDR3 bases: TGCAGCGTGGGGGACAGGGAGGGCTACACCTTC.